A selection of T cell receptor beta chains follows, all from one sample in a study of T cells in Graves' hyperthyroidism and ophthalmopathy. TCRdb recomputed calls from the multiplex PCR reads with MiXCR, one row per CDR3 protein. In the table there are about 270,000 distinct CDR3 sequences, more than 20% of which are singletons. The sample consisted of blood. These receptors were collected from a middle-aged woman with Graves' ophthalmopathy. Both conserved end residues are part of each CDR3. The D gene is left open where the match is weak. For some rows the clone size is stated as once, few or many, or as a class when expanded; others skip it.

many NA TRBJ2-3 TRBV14 CASSQRPLGGDTQYF TGTGCCAGCAGCCAACGGCCCTTGGGAGGAGATACGCAGTATTTT
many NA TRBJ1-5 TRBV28 CATQGNQPQHF TGTGCCACCCAGGGCAATCAGCCCCAGCATTTT
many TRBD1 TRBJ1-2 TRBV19 CASSNTRQGHYGYTF TGTGCCAGTAGTAATACTCGACAGGGACACTATGGCTACACCTTC
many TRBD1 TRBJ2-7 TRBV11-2 CASNPTGGSVEQYF TGTGCCAGCAACCCGACAGGGGGCTCCGTCGAGCAGTACTTC
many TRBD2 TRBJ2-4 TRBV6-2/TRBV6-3 CASSYAFLWREDTKNIQYF TGTGCCAGCAGTTACGCCTTCCTTTGGCGGGAGGACACCAAAAACATTCAGTACTTC
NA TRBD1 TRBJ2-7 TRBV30 CAWRLRQGMDYEQYF TGTGCCTGGAGGTTAAGACAGGGAATGGACTACGAGCAGTACTTC
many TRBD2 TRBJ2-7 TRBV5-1 CASSLGLAGGREQYF TGCGCCAGCAGCTTGGGACTAGCGGGAGGTCGCGAGCAGTACTTC
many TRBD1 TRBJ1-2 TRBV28 CASSPLGQGLGGYTF TGTGCCAGCAGTCCCCTCGGACAGGGGTTAGGAGGCTACACCTTC
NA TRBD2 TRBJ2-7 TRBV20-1 CSARDLSGTSLYEQYF TGCAGTGCTAGAGACCTTTCCGGGACTAGCCTCTACGAGCAGTACTTC
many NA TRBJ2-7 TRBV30 CAWSKAWLDEQYF TGTGCCTGGAGTAAGGCTTGGCTCGACGAGCAGTACTTC
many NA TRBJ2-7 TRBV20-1 CSARDWTNYEQYF TGCAGTGCTAGAGATTGGACTAACTACGAGCAGTACTTC
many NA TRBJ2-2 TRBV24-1 CATQVTANTGELFF TGTGCCACCCAGGTGACCGCGAACACCGGGGAGCTGTTTTTT
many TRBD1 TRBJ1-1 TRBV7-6 CASSLGQGDMNTEAFF TGTGCCAGCAGCCTAGGACAGGGAGACATGAACACTGAAGCTTTCTTT
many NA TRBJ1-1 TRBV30 CAWSVTTEAFF TGTGCCTGGAGTGTAACCACTGAAGCTTTCTTT
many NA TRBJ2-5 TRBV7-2 CASSLARFETQYF TGTGCCAGCAGCTTAGCCCGGTTTGAGACCCAGTACTTC
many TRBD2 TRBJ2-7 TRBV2 CASSDWASGSYEQYF TGTGCCAGCAGTGACTGGGCTAGCGGGAGTTACGAGCAGTACTTC
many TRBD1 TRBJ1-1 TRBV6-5 CASSYGQANTEAFF TGTGCCAGCAGTTATGGACAGGCGAACACTGAAGCTTTCTTT
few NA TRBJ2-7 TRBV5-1 CASSLGGPRRYEQYF TGCGCCAGCAGCTTGGGGGGCCCGCGTAGATACGAGCAGTACTTC
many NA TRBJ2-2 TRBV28 CASSFPGNTGELFF TGTGCCAGCAGTTTTCCCGGGAACACCGGGGAGCTGTTTTTT
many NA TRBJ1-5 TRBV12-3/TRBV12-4 CASSSESFPNQPQHF TGTGCCAGCAGTTCCGAAAGTTTTCCCAATCAGCCCCAGCATTTT
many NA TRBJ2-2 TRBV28 CASSLVPAGELFF TGTGCCAGCAGTTTAGTGCCGGCTGGGGAGCTGTTTTTT
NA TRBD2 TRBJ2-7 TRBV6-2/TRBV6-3 CVSSRTSGGSSDYEQYF TGTGTCAGCAGTCGGACTAGCGGGGGGAGTTCAGACTACGAGCAGTACTTC
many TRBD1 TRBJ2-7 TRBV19 CASSISRTGAYEQYF TGTGCCAGTAGTATCTCTAGGACAGGGGCCTACGAGCAGTACTTC
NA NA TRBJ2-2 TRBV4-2 CASSQDIGGSGTGELFF TGTGCCAGCAGCCAAGATATTGGCGGGTCGGGCACCGGGGAGCTGTTTTTT
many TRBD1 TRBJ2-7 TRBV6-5 CASNNRDSSYKQYF TGTGCCAGCAACAACCGGGACAGCTCCTACAAGCAGTACTTC
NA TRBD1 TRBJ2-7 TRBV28 CASRPLDRASNEQYF TGTGCCAGCAGACCTCTGGACAGGGCCTCCAACGAGCAGTACTTC
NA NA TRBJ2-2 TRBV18 CASSPVRVGGELFF TGTGCCAGCAGTCCTGTCAGGGTAGGCGGGGAGCTGTTTTTT
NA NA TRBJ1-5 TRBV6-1 CASSGLTRGNQPQHF TGTGCCAGCAGTGGACTGACGAGAGGTAATCAGCCCCAGCATTTT
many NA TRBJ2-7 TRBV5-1 CASRGENSYEQYF TGCGCCAGCAGGGGCGAGAACTCCTACGAGCAGTACTTC
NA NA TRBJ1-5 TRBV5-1 CASSLGEGLGPQHF TGCGCCAGCAGCTTGGGTGAGGGTTTAGGGCCCCAGCATTTT
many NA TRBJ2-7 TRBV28 CASSYRDHRVEQYF TGTGCCAGCAGTTACAGGGACCACAGGGTCGAGCAGTACTTC
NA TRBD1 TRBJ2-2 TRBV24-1 CATSVSGTGFVPTTGELFF TGTGCCACCAGTGTCTCCGGGACAGGGTTTGTTCCGACCACCGGGGAGCTGTTTTTT
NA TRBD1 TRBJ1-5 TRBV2 CASRGQAHNQPQHF TGTGCCAGCAGGGGACAGGCTCACAATCAGCCCCAGCATTTT
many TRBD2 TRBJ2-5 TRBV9 CASSGLAGAQETQYF TGTGCCAGCAGCGGTTTAGCGGGAGCGCAAGAGACCCAGTACTTC
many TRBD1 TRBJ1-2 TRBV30 CAWSPTTGGVGYTF TGTGCCTGGAGCCCTACTACAGGGGGGGTTGGCTACACCTTC
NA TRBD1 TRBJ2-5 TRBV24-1 CATSPRTGGSETQYF TGTGCCACCAGTCCGCGGACAGGGGGCTCGGAGACCCAGTACTTC
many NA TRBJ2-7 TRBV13 CASSLRMQGQTYEQYF TGTGCCAGCAGCTTAAGAATGCAGGGTCAAACCTACGAGCAGTACTTC
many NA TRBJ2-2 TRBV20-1 CSAPPSAAGYTGELFF TGCAGTGCTCCCCCGAGTGCGGCAGGTTACACCGGGGAGCTGTTTTTT
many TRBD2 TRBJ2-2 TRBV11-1 CASSLHKTTSGRTGELFF TGTGCCAGCAGCCTCCATAAAACGACTAGCGGGAGGACCGGGGAGCTGTTTTTT
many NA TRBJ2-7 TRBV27 CASMGGREQYF TGTGCCAGCATGGGAGGTCGCGAGCAGTACTTC
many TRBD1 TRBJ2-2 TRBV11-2 CASSLLTGEHTGELFF TGTGCCAGCAGCTTACTAACAGGGGAGCACACCGGGGAGCTGTTTTTT
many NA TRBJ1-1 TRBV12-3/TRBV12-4 CASSLKQGHTEAFF TGTGCCAGCAGTTTAAAGCAGGGTCACACTGAAGCTTTCTTT
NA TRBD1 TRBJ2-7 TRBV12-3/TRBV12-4 CASTWTGSSNEQYF TGTGCCAGCACCTGGACAGGGAGTAGCAACGAGCAGTACTTC
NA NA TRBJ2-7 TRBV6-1 CASMTSLYEQYF TGTGCCAGCATGACCAGTCTCTACGAGCAGTACTTC
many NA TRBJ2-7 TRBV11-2 CASSLEGASGTYEQYF TGTGCCAGCAGCTTAGAGGGGGCCAGCGGGACCTACGAGCAGTACTTC
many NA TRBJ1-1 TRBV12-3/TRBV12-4 CASSLRWTEAFF TGTGCCAGCAGCCTGCGATGGACTGAAGCTTTCTTT
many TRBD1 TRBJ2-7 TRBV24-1 CATSESGQGQYEQYF TGTGCCACCAGTGAGTCGGGACAGGGGCAGTACGAGCAGTACTTC
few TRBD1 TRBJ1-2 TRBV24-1 CATSDNRDRAGYTF TGTGCCACCAGTGACAACCGGGACAGGGCCGGCTACACCTTC
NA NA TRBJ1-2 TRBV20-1 CSARNRPVTF TGCAGTGCTAGAAATAGGCCGGTTACCTTC
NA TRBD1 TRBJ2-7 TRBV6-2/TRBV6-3 CASRKTGATYEQYF TGTGCCAGCAGAAAGACAGGGGCCACCTACGAGCAGTACTTC